The clone carrying this T cell receptor (beta chain) has a handful of counts. Its antigen is undetermined. Sequencing used immunoSEQ multiplex PCR; TCRdb keeps in-frame clones, though not all of them. The repertoire has about 16,000 clones, around 84% of them found once; the top ten carry 30% to 40%. These data belong to a study of T cell clones after liver transplantation. About the study: In this trial, immunosuppression withdrawal was attempted within 2 years of liver transplant. Third-party-reactive TCRbeta sequences from pre-transplant mixed lymphocyte reactions served as antigen-independent comparators. Study-level points and caveats: A significant post-transplant drop in circulating graft-donor-reactive CD4 TCRbeta sequences occurred in most of the 8 subjects.

With 6 bases removed from V and 2 bases from J, the gap between germline ends came to 11 bases. Looked up from germline, CDR1 is MGHRA and CDR2 is YSYEKL. This CDR3 region has 13 residues. The receptor comes from a human patient who received a liver transplant. Some T cells here may be from the graft donor. This chain connects TRBV4-1 to TRBJ2-7; TRBD1 is a possible D gene (6 bases). The sample here was CD8+ T cells from blood, taken 48 months after liver transplant. The CDR3 loop is CASSPRQAYEQYF. The CDR3 region has the DNA TGCGCCAGCAGTCCTCGACAGGCCTACGAGCAGTACTTC.